The sequence of this T cell receptor beta chain was determined in a study of beta chain features in type 1 diabetes (dated by TCRdb to between 2017 and 2018). With regard to the full study: No differences in mean age, gender distribution, total cell number or subset yield were found between patients and healthy donors. Across all samples, almost 110 million sorted cells were examined, and cell number per subset correlated strongly with RNA yield. In the study, TCRB repertoires of sorted circulating CD4+ T cell subsets from recently diagnosed type 1 diabetes patients were compared with those of matched healthy donors. Whereas all 30 or so donors provided naive and central memory subsets, regulatory and stem cell-like memory subsets were isolated from just 8 patients and roughly 8 healthy donors.

The High Capacity cDNA Reverse Transcription Kit was used to reverse transcribe all of the isolated RNA, meaning that expressed TCRB transcripts were what got sequenced. Naive, central memory and regulatory T cell samples underwent deep immunoSEQ sequencing, averaging around 3.7 million total reads per sample. Sorted cells were lysed in RLT buffer and RNA was extracted with DNase-treated RNeasy Micro or Mini kits, depending on cell number. Each cell subset was processed separately to prevent cross-contamination, with patient and healthy donor samples processed together. The immunoSEQ multiplex PCR was used to amplify TCRB sequences from cDNA, yielding 87-bp fragments that span the CDR3 region. Amplicons were sequenced on the Illumina HiSeq platform. In the authors' own workflow: PCR bias was corrected computationally using synthetic template baselines, and reads within Hamming distance 2 were collapsed, with unmergeable singletons discarded. Reads were aligned against IMGT so that V, D and J genes, CDR3 length and insertions or deletions at six rearrangement sites could be assigned. Within each subset, clonotype counts were normalized to the number of sorted cells before true diversity and Gini coefficients were calculated with the tcR R package. Repertoire sharing was quantified using the overlap coefficient calculated on TCRB nucleotide sequences. Out-of-frame TCRB sequences from naive cells were analyzed as a proxy for the pre-selection repertoire. The source is immuneACCESS, and TCRdb retained only in-frame sequences with V and J called. Part of the clones is not carried over; for the studies checked, unresolved V genes explain less than half of this, and the remainder is unexplained. That table is the source of V, J and clone size, and D and trimming were worked out from the DNA. The sample has a few hundred thousand clones on record, about 11% of them singletons. The ten largest make up around 0.017% of the sample.

The CDR3 numbers 13 residues from cysteine through phenylalanine. The retained sequence is limited to the CDR3, 39 bases, with the frame set at the first base. The germline ends are 12 bases apart after V is trimmed by 6 bases and J by 4 bases. As encoded in the germline V gene, CDR1 is SNHLY while CDR2 is FYNNEI. In regard to this clone: Its antigen is still unknown. There are no base qualities to consult, and no much larger clone falls within one base.

Study-wide conclusions, independent of this receptor: Sequencing cDNA rather than genomic DNA could over-represent highly expressing activated cells, although activation and CD3 levels did not differ between groups. Fewer insertions and more nucleotide deletions at VDJ recombination sites were observed in patients with type 1 diabetes, implying thymic rearrangement abnormalities. PCR may preferentially amplify shorter templates, but because patient and control samples were amplified and corrected together, any resulting skew would affect both groups equally. Because small numbers of individuals were included in the HLA sub-analyses, any influence of HLA type on TCRB rearrangement was left unresolved. Naive, central memory and regulatory TCRB repertoires appeared to be more alike among patients than among healthy donors. Type 1 diabetes patients showed a moderate but significant shortening of TCRB CDR3 length in all four CD4+ subsets.

A single peripheral blood draw of around 0.11 L on average was collected from each donor into heparinised tubes. A BD FACSAria II was used to sort naive, central memory, regulatory and stem cell-like memory CD4+ T cells with a panel that included CD45RO, CCR7, CD25, CD127, CD95 and CD27. All sorted populations exceeded 98% purity. PBMCs were separated immediately by Lymphoprep density gradient centrifugation and were stained directly, without being cultured. Samples were stained and sorted in pairs, with one healthy donor and one patient per experiment, so that batch effects were minimized. Source material: naive CD4+ T cells from blood. The cell subset or site tag for this specimen amounts to: true naive CD4+ T cells. This chain is built from TRBV2 and TRBJ1-2; the D gene is perhaps TRBD1, from 5 matching bases. The TCR was taken from a man aged 25-40 years with type 1 diabetes. The DNA sequence reads TGTGCCAGCAGAGAGACAGTGTCCTATGGCTACACCTTC. Its translation is CASRETVSYGYTF.